The sequence of this T cell receptor (beta chain) was determined in a study of blood T cells in healthy people across ages. Overall study findings and caveats: CMV infection status of these donors was not known.

It was with a sample-barcoded 5' primer and a J-beta primer mix that a second PCR of about 7 to 12 cycles was run. A template-switch adaptor containing 12 random nucleotides labeled each cDNA molecule. MiXCR, applied by TCRdb to the 5' RACE reads, yields one record per CDR3 protein. The sample records 700,000 or so distinct CDR3 sequences, about 20% being singletons. Turning to this clonotype: What it binds is not known.

The CDR3 spans 16 residues. V dropped 3 bases and J dropped 8; count of bases not matched to a gene: 13. The germline CDR1 and CDR2 sequences are SGHVS and FQNEAQ. The TCR sequence derives from a man aged 65 to 85 in good health. The chain uses TRBV7-8 and TRBJ1-2; TRBD1 agrees at 9 bases. Sequenced material: blood. DNA for the CDR3: TGTGCCAGCAGCTTCTCCTCCAACAGGGGGCGGGGAGGCTACACCTTC. Protein product: CASSFSSNRGRGGYTF.